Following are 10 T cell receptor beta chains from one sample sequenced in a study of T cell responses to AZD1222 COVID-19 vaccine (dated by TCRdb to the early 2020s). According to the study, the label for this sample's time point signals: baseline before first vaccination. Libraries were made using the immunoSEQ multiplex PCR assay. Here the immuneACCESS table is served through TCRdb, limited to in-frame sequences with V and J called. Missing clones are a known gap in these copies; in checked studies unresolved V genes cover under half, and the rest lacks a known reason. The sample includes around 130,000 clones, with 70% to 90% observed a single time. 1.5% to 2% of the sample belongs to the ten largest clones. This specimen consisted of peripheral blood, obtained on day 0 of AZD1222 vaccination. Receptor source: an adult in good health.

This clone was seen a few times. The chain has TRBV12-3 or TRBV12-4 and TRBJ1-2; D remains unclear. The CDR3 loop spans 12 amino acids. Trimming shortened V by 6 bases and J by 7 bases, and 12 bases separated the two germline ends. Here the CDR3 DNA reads TGTGCCAGCAGCCTACTCGGTCGTGGCTACACCTTC. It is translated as CASSLLGRGYTF.

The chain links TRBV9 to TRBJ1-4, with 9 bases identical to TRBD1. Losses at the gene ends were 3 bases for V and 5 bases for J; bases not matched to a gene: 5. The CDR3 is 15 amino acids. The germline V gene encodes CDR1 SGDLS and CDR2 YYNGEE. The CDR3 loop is CASSEGTGRNEKLFF. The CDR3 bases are TGTGCCAGCAGCGAAGGGACAGGGCGAAATGAAAAACTGTTTTTT.

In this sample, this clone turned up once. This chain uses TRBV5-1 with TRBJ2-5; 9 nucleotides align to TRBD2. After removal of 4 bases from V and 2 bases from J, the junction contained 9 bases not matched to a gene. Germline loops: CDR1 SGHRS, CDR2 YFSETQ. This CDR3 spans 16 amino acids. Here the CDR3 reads CASSGGLADWQETQYF. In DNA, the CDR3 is TGCGCCAGCAGCGGGGGACTAGCCGATTGGCAAGAGACCCAGTACTTC.

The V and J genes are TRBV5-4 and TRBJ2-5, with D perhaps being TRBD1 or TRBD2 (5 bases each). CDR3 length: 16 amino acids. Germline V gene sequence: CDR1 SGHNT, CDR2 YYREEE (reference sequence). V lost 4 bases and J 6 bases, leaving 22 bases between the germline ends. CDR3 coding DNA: TGTGCCAGCAGCGAGAATCCGGGGCGATCTCCACAGACCCAGTACTTC. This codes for CASSENPGRSPQTQYF.

The CDR3 DNA reads as TGTGCCAGCAGCTTAGTGTCGACAGGGAGCACAGATACGCAGTATTTT. Encoded protein: CASSLVSTGSTDTQYF. The chain uses TRBV7-2 and TRBJ2-3; 7 nucleotides agree with TRBD1. The CDR3 loop spans 16 amino acids. Germline lookup yields CDR1 SGHTA and CDR2 FQGNSA. V lost 1 base, J lost 0 bases, and 4 bases stayed unmatched.

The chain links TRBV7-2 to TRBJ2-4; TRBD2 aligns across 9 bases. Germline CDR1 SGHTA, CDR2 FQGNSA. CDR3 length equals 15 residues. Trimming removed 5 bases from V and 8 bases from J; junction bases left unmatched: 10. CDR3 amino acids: CASSTEAGGRDIQYF. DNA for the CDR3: TGTGCCAGCAGCACCGAAGCGGGGGGCCGGGACATTCAGTACTTC.

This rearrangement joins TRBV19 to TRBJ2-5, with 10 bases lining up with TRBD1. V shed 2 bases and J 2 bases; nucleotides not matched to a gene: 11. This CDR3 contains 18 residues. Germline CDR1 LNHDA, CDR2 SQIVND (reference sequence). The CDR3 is CASSIKDRGTPLQETQYF. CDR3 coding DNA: TGTGCCAGTAGTATAAAGGACAGGGGGACCCCTCTTCAAGAGACCCAGTACTTC.

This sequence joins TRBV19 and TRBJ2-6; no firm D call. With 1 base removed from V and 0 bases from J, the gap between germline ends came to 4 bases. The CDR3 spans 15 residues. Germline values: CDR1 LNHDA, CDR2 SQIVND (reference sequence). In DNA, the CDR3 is TGTGCCAGTAGTATAGGGGGCTCTGGGGCCAACGTCCTGACTTTC. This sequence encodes CASSIGGSGANVLTF.

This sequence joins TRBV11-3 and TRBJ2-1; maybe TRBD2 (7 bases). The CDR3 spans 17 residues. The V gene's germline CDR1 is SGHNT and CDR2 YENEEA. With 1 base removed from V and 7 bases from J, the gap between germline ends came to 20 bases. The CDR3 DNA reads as TGTGCCAGCAGCTTAGGAGGGGGGGCAGGGGATAGGAATGAGCAGTTCTTC. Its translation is CASSLGGGAGDRNEQFF.

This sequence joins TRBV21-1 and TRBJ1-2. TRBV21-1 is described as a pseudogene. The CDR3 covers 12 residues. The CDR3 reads CASSKRLSGYTF. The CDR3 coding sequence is TGTGCCAGCAGCAAACGACTCAGTGGCTACACCTTC.